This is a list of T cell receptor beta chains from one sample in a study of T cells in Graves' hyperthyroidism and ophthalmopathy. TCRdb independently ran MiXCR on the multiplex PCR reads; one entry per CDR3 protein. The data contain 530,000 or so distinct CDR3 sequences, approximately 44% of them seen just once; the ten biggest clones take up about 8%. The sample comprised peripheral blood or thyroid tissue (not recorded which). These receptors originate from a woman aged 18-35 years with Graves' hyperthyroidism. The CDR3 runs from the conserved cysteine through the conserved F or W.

CDR3: CASSVGGGGEQYF
J: TRBJ2-7
V: TRBV9

CDR3: CSARKYLAGFYNEQFF
J: TRBJ2-1
V: TRBV20-1

CDR3: CASSQTRRSNQPQHF
J: TRBJ1-5
V: TRBV6-6

CDR3: CASIPQYNEKLFF
J: TRBJ1-4
V: TRBV2

CDR3: CAISGAGGTQENSPLHF
J: TRBJ1-6
V: TRBV10-3

CDR3: CARSLAPSSGPSYEQYF
J: TRBJ2-7
V: TRBV7-3

CDR3: CASSPAGLAGAVAGELFF
J: TRBJ2-2
V: TRBV27

CDR3: CASSSQGNEKLFF
J: TRBJ1-4
V: TRBV5-4

CDR3: CASSRDSLGTEAFF
J: TRBJ1-1
V: TRBV7-3

CDR3: CASSPGTANNQPQHF
J: TRBJ1-5
V: TRBV2